Given below is one T cell receptor beta chain in context. Its specificity is not known. These data belong to a study of T cells in Graves' hyperthyroidism and ophthalmopathy. Amplification of TCR beta CDR3 regions was performed using RNA transcripts as template. The TCR CDR3 first-round RT-PCR relied on the HTBI primer set. TCRdb passed the multiplex PCR reads through MiXCR, listing each CDR3 protein once. This table holds approximately 600,000 distinct CDR3 sequences, 11% to 15% found once. In germline, CDR1 is LGHNA, CDR2 YSLEER. V dropped 0 bases and J dropped 8; count of bases not matched to a gene: 8. CDR3 length: 16 amino acids. Study-wide findings and caveats: The authors' 13 V-J model separated ophthalmopathy from stable hyperthyroidism. Progression to ophthalmopathy was predicted a median of 6.5 months early. Peripheral blood also featured most of the thyroid clonotypes expanded above 0.001.

Cells are PBMCs isolated from 10 ml of fresh blood. Sample: blood. This TCR was recovered from a woman between 18 and 29 years old with Graves' ophthalmopathy. The V call is TRBV4-3, the J call TRBJ2-2; TRBD2 aligns across 8 bases. CDR3 loop: CASSQDWSGRRGELFF. The CDR3 DNA reads as TGCGCCAGCAGCCAAGACTGGAGCGGGAGAAGAGGGGAGCTGTTTTTT.